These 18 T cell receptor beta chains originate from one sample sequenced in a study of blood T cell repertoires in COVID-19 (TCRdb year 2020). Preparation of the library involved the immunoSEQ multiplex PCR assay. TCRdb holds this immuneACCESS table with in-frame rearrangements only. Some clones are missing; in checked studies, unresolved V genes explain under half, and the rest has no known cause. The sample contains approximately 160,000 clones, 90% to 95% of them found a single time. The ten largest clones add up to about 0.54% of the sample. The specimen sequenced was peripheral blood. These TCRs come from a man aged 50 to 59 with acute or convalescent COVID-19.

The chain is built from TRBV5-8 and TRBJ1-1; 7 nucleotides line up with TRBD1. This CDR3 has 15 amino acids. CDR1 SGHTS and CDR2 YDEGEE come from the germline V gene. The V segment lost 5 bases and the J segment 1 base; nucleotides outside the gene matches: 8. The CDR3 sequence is CASRDRTGSNTEAFF. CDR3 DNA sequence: TGTGCCAGCAGAGATAGGACAGGCTCGAACACTGAAGCTTTCTTT.

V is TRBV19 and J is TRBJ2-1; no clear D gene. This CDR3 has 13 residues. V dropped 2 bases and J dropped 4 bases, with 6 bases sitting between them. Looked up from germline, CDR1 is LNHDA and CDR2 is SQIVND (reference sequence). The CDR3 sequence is CASSITVYNEQFF. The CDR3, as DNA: TGTGCCAGTAGTATAACGGTTTACAATGAGCAGTTCTTC. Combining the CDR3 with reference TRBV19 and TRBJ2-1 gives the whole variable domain DGGITQSPKYLFRKEGQNVTLSCEQNLNHDAMYWYRQDPGQGLRLIYYSQIVNDFQKGDIAEGYSVSREKKESFPLTVTSAQKNPTAFYLCASSITVYNEQFFGPGTRLTVL.

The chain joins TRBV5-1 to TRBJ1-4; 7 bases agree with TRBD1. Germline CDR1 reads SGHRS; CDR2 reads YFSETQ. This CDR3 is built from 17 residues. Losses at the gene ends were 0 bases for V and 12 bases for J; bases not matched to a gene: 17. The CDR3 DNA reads TGCGCCAGCAGCTTGGCGGACAGGAGGTCAAAACCGGGGGAACTGTTTTTT. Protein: CASSLADRRSKPGELFF.

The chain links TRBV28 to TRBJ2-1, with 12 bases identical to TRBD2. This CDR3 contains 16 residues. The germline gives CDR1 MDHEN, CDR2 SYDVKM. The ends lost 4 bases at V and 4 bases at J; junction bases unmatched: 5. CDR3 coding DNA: TGTGCCAGCAGTTCACAGACTAGCGGGGGTTACAATGAGCAGTTCTTC. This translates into CASSSQTSGGYNEQFF.

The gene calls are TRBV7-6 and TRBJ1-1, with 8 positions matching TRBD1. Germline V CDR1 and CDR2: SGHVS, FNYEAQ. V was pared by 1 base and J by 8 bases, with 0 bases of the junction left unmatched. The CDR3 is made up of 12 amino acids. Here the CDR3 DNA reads TGTGCCAGCAGCTTAGGACAGGGGGAAGCTTTCTTT. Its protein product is CASSLGQGEAFF. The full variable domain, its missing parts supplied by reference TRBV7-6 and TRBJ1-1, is GAGVSQSPRYKVTKRGQDVALRCDPISGHVSLYWYRQALGQGPEFLTYFNYEAQQDKSGLPNDRFSAERPEGSISTLTIQRTEQRDSAMYRCASSLGQGEAFFGQGTRLTVV.

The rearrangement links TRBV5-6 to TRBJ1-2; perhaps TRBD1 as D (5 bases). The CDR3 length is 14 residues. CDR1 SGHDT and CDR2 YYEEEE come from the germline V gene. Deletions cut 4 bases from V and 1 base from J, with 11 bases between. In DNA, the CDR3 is TGTGCCAGCAGCCCGGGACTGCTTAACTATGGCTACACCTTC. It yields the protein CASSPGLLNYGYTF.

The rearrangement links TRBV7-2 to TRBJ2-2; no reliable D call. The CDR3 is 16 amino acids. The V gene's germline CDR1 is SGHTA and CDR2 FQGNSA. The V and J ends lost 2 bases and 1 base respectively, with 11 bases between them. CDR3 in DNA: TGTGCCAGCAGCTTAAACGGCAGGCTGAACACCGGGGAGCTGTTTTTT. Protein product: CASSLNGRLNTGELFF. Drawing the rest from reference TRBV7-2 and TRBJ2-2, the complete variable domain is GAGVSQSPSNKVTEKGKDVELRCDPISGHTALYWYRQSLGQGLEFLIYFQGNSAPDKSGLPSDRFSAERTGGSVSTLTIQRTQQEDSAVYLCASSLNGRLNTGELFFGEGSRLTVL.

The CDR3 DNA sequence: TGTGCCAGCAGCCAAGTACACAAGGAGGATCAGCCCCAGCATTTT. Translated: CASSQVHKEDQPQHF. This chain links TRBV4-2 with TRBJ1-5; D is uncertain. V was pared by 1 base and J by 5 bases, with 12 bases between. CDR3 length equals 15 residues. Germline CDR1 is LGHNA and CDR2 is YNFKEQ.

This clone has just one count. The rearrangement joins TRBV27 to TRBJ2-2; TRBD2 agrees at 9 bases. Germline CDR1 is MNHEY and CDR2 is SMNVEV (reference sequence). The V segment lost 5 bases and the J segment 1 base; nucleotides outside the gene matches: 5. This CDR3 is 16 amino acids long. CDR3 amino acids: CASSKFSGRNTGELFF. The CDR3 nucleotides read TGTGCCAGCAGTAAATTTAGCGGGAGGAACACCGGGGAGCTGTTTTTT.

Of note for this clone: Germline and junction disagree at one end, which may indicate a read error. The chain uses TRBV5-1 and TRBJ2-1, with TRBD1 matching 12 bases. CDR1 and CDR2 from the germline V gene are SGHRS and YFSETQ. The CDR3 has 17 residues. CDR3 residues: CASTLPSTGQGADEQFF. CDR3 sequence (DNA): TGCGCCAGCACCTTGCCCTCGACGGGACAGGGGGCCGATGAGCAGTTCTTC.

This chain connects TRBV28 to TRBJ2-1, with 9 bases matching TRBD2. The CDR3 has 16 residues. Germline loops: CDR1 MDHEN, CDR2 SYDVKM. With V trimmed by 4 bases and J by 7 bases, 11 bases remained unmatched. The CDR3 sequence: CASSSPGTAGGNEQFF. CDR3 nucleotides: TGTGCCAGCAGTTCCCCCGGTACAGCGGGAGGTAATGAGCAGTTCTTC. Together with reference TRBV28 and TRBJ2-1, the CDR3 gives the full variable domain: DVKVTQSSRYLVKRTGEKVFLECVQDMDHENMFWYRQDPGLGLRLIYFSYDVKMKEKGDIPEGYSVSREKKERFSLILESASTNQTSMYLCASSSPGTAGGNEQFFGPGTRLTVL.

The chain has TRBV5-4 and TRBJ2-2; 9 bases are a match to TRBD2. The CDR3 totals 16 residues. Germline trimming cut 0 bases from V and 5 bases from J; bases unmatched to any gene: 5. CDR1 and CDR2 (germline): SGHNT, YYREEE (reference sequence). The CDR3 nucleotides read TGTGCCAGCAGCTTGGGGTCTAGCGGGAAAACCGGGGAGCTGTTTTTT. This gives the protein CASSLGSSGKTGELFF.

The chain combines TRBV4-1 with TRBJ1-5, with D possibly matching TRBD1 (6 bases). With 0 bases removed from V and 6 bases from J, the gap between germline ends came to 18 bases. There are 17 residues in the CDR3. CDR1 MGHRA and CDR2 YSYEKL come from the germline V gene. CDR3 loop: CASSQDLVRDIGQPQHF. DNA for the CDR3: TGCGCCAGCAGCCAAGATTTGGTCCGGGACATAGGTCAGCCCCAGCATTTT.

The CDR3 here is CASSSGLAVYNEQFF. CDR3 bases: TGTGCCAGCAGCTCGGGACTAGCGGTCTACAATGAGCAGTTCTTC. The rearrangement uses TRBV7-9 and TRBJ2-1, with 11 bases that match TRBD2. V shed 4 bases and J 3 bases; nucleotides not matched to a gene: 2. The CDR3 contains 15 residues. Germline V gene lookup returns CDR1 SEHNR and CDR2 FQNEAQ (reference sequence).

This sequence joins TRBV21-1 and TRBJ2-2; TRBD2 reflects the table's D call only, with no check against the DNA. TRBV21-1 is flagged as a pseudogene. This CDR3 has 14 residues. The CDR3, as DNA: TGTGCCAGCATCGTAGGCGGGGTCACCGGGGAGCTGTTTTTT. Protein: CASIVGGVTGELFF.

The CDR3 spells CASSYLGLAGGNTGELFF. The CDR3 nucleotides read TGTGCCAGCAGCTACCTCGGACTAGCGGGAGGGAACACCGGGGAGCTGTTTTTT. The V gene is TRBV7-6, the J gene TRBJ2-2; 14 bases fit TRBD2. The length of the CDR3 is 18 residues. With 4 bases clipped from V and 1 base from J, the junction kept 5 bases outside the gene matches. Germline V lookup: CDR1 SGHVS, CDR2 FNYEAQ.

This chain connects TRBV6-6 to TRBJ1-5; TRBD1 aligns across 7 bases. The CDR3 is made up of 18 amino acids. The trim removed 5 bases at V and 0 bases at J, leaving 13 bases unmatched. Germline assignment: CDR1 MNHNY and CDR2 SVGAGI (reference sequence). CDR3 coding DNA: TGTGCCAGCAGTCGTGGGGGCAGGGGGACCGATAGCAATCAGCCCCAGCATTTT. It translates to CASSRGGRGTDSNQPQHF.

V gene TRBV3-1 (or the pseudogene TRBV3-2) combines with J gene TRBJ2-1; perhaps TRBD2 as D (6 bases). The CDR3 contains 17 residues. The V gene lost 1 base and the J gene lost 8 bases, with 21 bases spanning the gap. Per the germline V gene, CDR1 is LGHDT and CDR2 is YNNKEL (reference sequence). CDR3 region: CASSQVLAASVLDEQFF. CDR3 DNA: TGTGCCAGCAGCCAAGTTTTGGCGGCTAGCGTTCTCGATGAGCAGTTCTTC.